The entry below gives a single T cell receptor beta chain sequence along with its context. Its antigen is still unknown. The data stem from a study of cytomegalovirus exposure and HLA in healthy donors. Study information: Unique TCRs numbering some 80 million, obtained from HLA-typed donors, made up an early data release. Overall study results and limits: Follow-up analysis seemed to connect common viral pathogens with several of the most significant clusters identified.

The CDR3 has 15 residues. Germline CDR1 reads MNHEY; CDR2 reads SMNVEV (reference sequence). Trimming removed 6 bases at V and 4 bases at J, with 19 bases between. The PCR ran on 60 Vbeta and 13 Jbeta primers. TCRdb's table, derived via immunoSEQ multiplex PCR, lists solely in-frame clones and lacks some. The sample carries roughly 180,000 clones, around 78% recorded once. The source of this sequence is a woman aged 50 to 60 in good health and CMV-seropositive. This chain links TRBV27 with TRBJ2-7, with D perhaps matching TRBD1 (6 bases). The sequenced material came from PBMCs. CDR3 loop: CASSSLGTRAYEQYF. DNA for the CDR3: TGTGCCAGCAGCTCGCTCGGGACACGTGCATACGAGCAGTACTTC.